Listed below are T cell receptor beta chains from one sample, sequenced in a study of beta chain features in type 1 diabetes. Assay used: immunoSEQ multiplex PCR; TCRdb lists only in-frame clones, some missing. The table lists about 130,000 clones, roughly 10% of them singletons, with 0.6% to 0.9% in the top ten. Sequenced material: central memory CD4+ T cells from blood. The receptors derive from a young man with type 1 diabetes. CDR3s include the opening cysteine and the closing phenylalanine or tryptophan. The order of the fields is D gene, J gene, V gene, clone size, CDR3 protein, CDR3 DNA. D genes are given only for firm matches. Size tells how often a clone was seen (once, few, many) or the class of an expanded clone, and some rows leave it out.

TRBD1	TRBJ1-2	TRBV5-4	-	CASSLPRTGRGYTF	TGTGCCAGCAGCTTGCCTAGGACAGGGAGGGGCTACACCTTC
TRBD1	TRBJ1-2	TRBV10-3	few	CAISEQGARLTNYGYTF	TGTGCCATCAGCGAACAGGGGGCCCGATTGACTAACTATGGCTACACCTTC
TRBD2	TRBJ2-3	TRBV28	few	CASSSPASGTSYTQYF	TGTGCCAGCAGTTCCCCGGCTAGCGGGACCTCTTATACGCAGTATTTT
TRBD1	TRBJ1-1	TRBV4-2	-	CASSDVSDRGNTEAFF	TGTGCCAGCAGCGACGTATCGGACAGGGGTAACACTGAAGCTTTCTTT
TRBD2	TRBJ2-7	TRBV27	-	CASSSSGGPGVYEQYF	TGTGCCAGCAGTTCCAGCGGGGGGCCCGGGGTCTACGAGCAGTACTTC
-	TRBJ2-3	TRBV5-8	few	CASSLAGESTDTQYF	TGTGCCAGCAGCTTGGCGGGAGAAAGCACAGATACGCAGTATTTT
TRBD2	TRBJ2-3	TRBV14	-	CASSPFRGGFASTDTQYF	TGTGCCAGCAGCCCCTTCCGGGGGGGTTTCGCTAGCACAGATACGCAGTATTTT
TRBD1	TRBJ2-7	TRBV6-5	-	CASSRTGGIYEQYF	TGTGCCAGCAGTCGGACAGGGGGAATCTACGAGCAGTACTTC
TRBD1	TRBJ2-3	TRBV15	few	CATSTGQTSRSTDTQYF	TGTGCCACCAGCACGGGACAGACAAGCCGAAGCACAGATACGCAGTATTTT
TRBD1	TRBJ2-7	TRBV25-1	-	CASSLGDRPYEQYF	TGTGCCAGCAGTTTAGGGGACAGACCCTACGAGCAGTACTTC
-	TRBJ1-1	TRBV18	few	CASSPGTPLRTEAFF	TGTGCCAGCTCTCCCGGGACACCACTAAGAACTGAAGCTTTCTTT
TRBD2	TRBJ2-3	TRBV7-3	-	CASSLGLAGFTDTQYF	TGTGCCAGCAGCCTCGGACTAGCGGGCTTCACAGATACGCAGTATTTT
-	TRBJ1-2	TRBV6-6	few	CASSQGLHYGYTF	TGTGCCAGCAGCCAGGGGCTGCACTATGGCTACACCTTC
-	TRBJ1-6	TRBV7-2	few	CASSLVLGRAGYNSPLHF	TGTGCCAGCAGCTTAGTGTTGGGCAGGGCAGGCTATAATTCACCCCTCCACTTT
TRBD1	TRBJ1-1	TRBV29-1	-	CSAGQGFTEAFF	TGCAGCGCCGGACAGGGGTTCACTGAAGCTTTCTTT
TRBD2	TRBJ2-5	TRBV6-5	few	CASTRTSGGRETQYF	TGTGCCAGCACTCGGACTAGCGGGGGCCGGGAGACCCAGTACTTC
-	TRBJ2-1	TRBV30	-	CAWSRAEEQFF	TGTGCCTGGAGCCGAGCGGAGGAGCAGTTCTTC
-	TRBJ1-5	TRBV6-1	few	CASSKQPQHF	TGTGCCAGCAGCAAACAGCCCCAGCATTTT
-	TRBJ2-7	TRBV7-2	few	CASSLDSNSYEQYF	TGTGCCAGCAGCTTAGACAGTAACTCCTACGAGCAGTACTTC
TRBD1	TRBJ1-1	TRBV29-1	-	CSATGAYLGAFF	TGCAGCGCGACAGGGGCTTACTTGGGAGCTTTCTTT
-	TRBJ2-1	TRBV5-1	-	CASSLEELSSYNEQFF	TGCGCCAGCAGCTTGGAAGAGTTGAGCTCCTACAATGAGCAGTTCTTC
-	TRBJ1-1	TRBV2	-	CASREGRTEAFF	TGTGCCAGCAGGGAAGGGCGGACTGAAGCTTTCTTT
TRBD1	TRBJ1-6	TRBV25-1	-	CASSTQGNSPLHF	TGTGCCAGCAGTACACAGGGGAATTCACCCCTCCACTTT
-	TRBJ2-3	TRBV7-3	-	CASSLGALNTQYF	TGTGCCAGCAGCTTGGGGGCTTTGAATACGCAGTATTTT
TRBD2	TRBJ2-5	TRBV2	-	CASSVEGLAPETQYF	TGTGCCAGCAGTGTTGAGGGACTAGCGCCGGAGACCCAGTACTTC
TRBD2	TRBJ2-1	TRBV6-5	-	CASHGGAAYNEQFF	TGTGCCAGCCACGGGGGGGCCGCCTACAATGAGCAGTTCTTC
TRBD2	TRBJ2-1	TRBV4-2	-	CASSMAGGAQFF	TGTGCCAGCAGCATGGCGGGGGGAGCGCAGTTCTTC
TRBD1	TRBJ1-4	TRBV30	few	CAWMPQRQGAIEKLFF	TGTGCCTGGATGCCCCAGAGACAGGGGGCAATTGAAAAACTGTTTTTT
-	TRBJ1-2	TRBV9	-	CASSAGTRYGYTF	TGTGCCAGCAGCGCTGGGACACGCTATGGCTACACCTTC
-	TRBJ2-7	TRBV7-2	-	CASSLVQRGEQYF	TGTGCCAGCAGCTTAGTCCAACGCGGGGAGCAGTACTTC
-	TRBJ2-7	TRBV19	-	CATSNGGAYEQYF	TGTGCCACCTCGAATGGCGGCGCCTACGAGCAGTACTTC
TRBD1	TRBJ1-2	TRBV27	few	CASSPRQGLNYGYTF	TGTGCCAGCAGTCCCCGACAGGGGCTTAACTATGGCTACACCTTC
-	TRBJ2-3	TRBV29-1	-	CSVEILLSTDTQYF	TGCAGCGTTGAGATACTGTTAAGCACAGATACGCAGTATTTT
-	TRBJ2-7	TRBV28	-	CASSPPRYEQYF	TGTGCCAGCAGCCCCCCCCGCTACGAGCAGTACTTC
TRBD1	TRBJ1-6	TRBV6-5	-	CASSYSRQGDSPLHF	TGTGCCAGCAGTTACTCCCGGCAGGGGGATTCACCCCTCCACTTT
-	TRBJ2-6	TRBV6-5	few	CASKAVSGANVLTF	TGTGCCAGCAAGGCGGTCTCTGGGGCCAACGTCCTGACTTTC
-	TRBJ2-3	TRBV7-2	-	CASSLLTSTDTQYF	TGTGCCAGCAGCTTATTAACTAGCACAGATACGCAGTATTTT
-	TRBJ2-3	TRBV11-2	-	CASSLELDTDTQYF	TGTGCCAGCAGCTTAGAACTTGACACAGATACGCAGTATTTT
-	TRBJ2-5	TRBV18	few	CASSFRGETQYF	TGTGCCAGCTCATTCCGGGGGGAGACCCAGTACTTC
TRBD2	TRBJ2-1	TRBV4-3	few	CASSQVSGVGNEQFF	TGCGCCAGCAGCCAAGTCAGCGGGGTAGGCAATGAGCAGTTCTTC
-	TRBJ2-1	TRBV5-1	-	CASSLGRGYNEQFF	TGCGCCAGCAGCTTGGGCAGGGGCTACAATGAGCAGTTCTTC
TRBD1	TRBJ1-6	TRBV4-1	-	CASSQRQGADNSPLHF	TGTGCCAGCAGCCAGCGACAGGGGGCGGATAATTCACCCCTCCACTTT
TRBD2	TRBJ2-2	TRBV4-2	-	CASSRVSGGAAGELFF	TGTGCCAGCAGCCGAGTTAGCGGGGGGGCCGCCGGGGAGCTGTTTTTT
-	TRBJ2-7	TRBV20-1	few	CSARIRYEQYF	TGCAGTGCTAGAATTCGTTACGAGCAGTACTTC
-	TRBJ2-1	TRBV5-1	few	CASRTSSGNNEQFF	TGCGCCAGCAGAACCAGTAGCGGTAACAATGAGCAGTTCTTC